This T cell receptor beta chain was captured in a study of cytomegalovirus exposure and HLA in healthy donors. V lost 2 bases to trimming and J lost 7 bases, with 3 bases between them. Germline V gives CDR1 MGHDK, CDR2 SYGVNS. This CDR3 contains 12 residues. The PCR used 60 Vbeta and 13 Jbeta primers. Clones were sequenced by immunoSEQ multiplex PCR, and TCRdb holds only the in-frame ones, with some missing. This sample yields about 87,000 clones, of which over 70% are seen a single time; 20% to 25% belongs to the top ten. Regarding the study as a whole: One cluster of highly shared sequence variants probably arose as a sequencing artifact.

Regarding this clone: Its cognate antigen is unknown.

The chain couples TRBV25-1 to TRBJ1-6; no definite D call. What was sequenced was PBMCs. This receptor was taken from a man aged 25 to 40 in good health and CMV-seropositive. CDR3 nucleotides: TGTGCCAGCAGTGAACGGAATTCACCCCTCCACTTT. Protein product: CASSERNSPLHF.